The next 20 T cell receptor beta chains were all read from a single sample in a study of Graves' ophthalmopathy and Graves' hyperthyroidism listed by TCRdb under 2018. Sequencing relied on an Illumina HiSeq 2000. For repertoire sequencing, TCR beta CDR3 regions were amplified from RNA transcripts. HTBI primers and the Qiagen OneStep RT-PCR kit were used in a first-round RT-PCR, which was followed by a second-round multiplex PCR, size selection and purification. In TCRdb, the public reads were trimmed at Q25 with fastp and aligned with MiXCR, with productive beta chains retained. A single entry per CDR3 protein holds the most common genes and DNA from its merged rows. The sample table records about 480,000 distinct CDR3 sequences; under 15% of these occur just once. The ten biggest clones cover 9.8% of the sample. The source material was blood. Receptors originate from a woman in her 30s with Graves' ophthalmopathy. Donor details come from another sample of the same person, matched by shared clones.

This clonotype was recorded many times. The gene calls are TRBV6-1 and TRBJ1-3; a weak D match, TRBD1 (6 bases). Germline lookup yields CDR1 MNHNS and CDR2 SASEGT. This CDR3 has 14 residues. V lost 6 bases to trimming and J lost 3 bases, with 12 bases between them. The DNA of the CDR3 is TGTGCCAGCAGCACAGAGGGACATGGAAACACCATATATTTT. Amino acid sequence: CASSTEGHGNTIYF.

This clonotype turned up a few times. The V call is TRBV4-1, the J call TRBJ2-2, with 13 positions matching TRBD2. CDR1 is MGHRA and CDR2 is YSYEKL in the germline V gene. CDR3 length: 18 amino acids. V gave up 0 bases and J gave up 6 bases; unmatched junction bases: 7. The CDR3 region has the DNA TGCGCCAGCAGCCAAGATACTAGCGGGGGGGCCTGGGCCGGGGAGCTGTTTTTT. Translation: CASSQDTSGGAWAGELFF.

There are many counts of this clonotype. The rearrangement uses TRBV5-1 and TRBJ1-5, with 9 bases that match TRBD1. The junction had 8 bases not matched to a gene; V was cut back by 4 bases and J by 6 bases. Germline CDR1 is SGHRS and CDR2 is YFSETQ. The CDR3 length is 15 residues. The DNA of the CDR3 is TGCGCCAGCAGCCCGGGGACAGGGTCTTTTCAGCCCCAGCATTTT. The encoded protein is CASSPGTGSFQPQHF.

CDR3 DNA: TGTGCCAGCAGCTGGAATATCGACCCAGCCTACGAGCAGTACTTC. Protein product: CASSWNIDPAYEQYF. The rearrangement joins TRBV11-2 to TRBJ2-7; unclear D gene. The V gene lost 4 bases and the J gene lost 2 bases, with 15 bases spanning the gap. CDR3 length equals 15 residues. CDR1 is SGHAT, CDR2 FQNNGV, per germline.

The chain carries TRBV6-1 and TRBJ1-1; a weak D match, TRBD1 (5 bases). The V end lost 6 bases, the J end lost 0 bases, and 20 bases lay between the germline ends. Germline lookup yields CDR1 MNHNS and CDR2 SASEGT. This CDR3 is 17 amino acids long. The chain's CDR3 is CASSWVGHPSLNTEAFF. Here the CDR3 DNA reads TGTGCCAGCAGCTGGGTTGGACACCCCTCCTTGAACACTGAAGCTTTCTTT.

Ten or more counts support this clonotype. V gene TRBV19 combines with J gene TRBJ1-1; TRBD1 might be the D (5 bases). This CDR3 has 11 residues. V was cut by 7 bases and J by 8 bases, with 11 bases left in between. In germline, CDR1 is LNHDA, CDR2 SQIVND (reference sequence). The CDR3 is CASTVGAEAFF. The CDR3 DNA sequence: TGTGCCAGTACCGTCGGGGCCGAAGCTTTCTTT.

This clonotype was found many times. V gene TRBV12-3 or TRBV12-4 combines with J gene TRBJ1-6; 7 nucleotides match TRBD1. V was clipped by 6 bases and J by 7 bases; unmatched bases: 12. The CDR3 sequence is 16 residues long. The CDR3 DNA reads as TGTGCCAGCAGCACCCCGGTCCTGACAGGGAATTCACCCCTCCACTTT. Encoded protein: CASSTPVLTGNSPLHF.

Many counts were recorded for this clonotype. The rearrangement joins TRBV20-1 to TRBJ2-7; the D call may be TRBD1 or TRBD2 (5 bases each). Germline CDR1 and CDR2: DFQATT and SNEGSKA (reference sequence). This CDR3 comprises 14 residues. Trimming removed 0 bases at V and 0 bases at J, with 9 bases between. The CDR3 nucleotides are TGCAGTGCTAGAGATTTGAGGGGCTCCTACGAGCAGTACTTC. This codes for CSARDLRGSYEQYF.

This clonotype appeared a few times. J is TRBJ2-5 and V is TRBV2; D remains ambiguous. The CDR3 sequence is 14 residues long. The ends were cut back, 3 bases at V and 5 bases at J, with 13 bases in the middle. The germline gives CDR1 SNHLY, CDR2 FYNNEI. The CDR3 DNA is TGTGCCAGCAGTGACACACTCCCGCGGGAGACCCAGTACTTC. This codes for CASSDTLPRETQYF.

This clonotype was seen just once. The chain joins TRBV20-1 to TRBJ2-7; a possible D gene is TRBD2 (6 bases). The CDR3 covers 14 residues. V was trimmed by 1 base and J by 0 bases, leaving 10 bases between them. Germline V CDR1 and CDR2: DFQATT, SNEGSKA (reference sequence). The CDR3 loop reads CSARGRGTSYEQYF. The DNA of the CDR3 is TGCAGTGCTAGAGGGAGGGGCACCTCCTACGAGCAGTACTTC.

This clonotype showed up just a few times. The chain carries TRBV7-2 and TRBJ1-2, with a tentative D call TRBD1 (5 bases). This CDR3 region has 13 residues. Germline V CDR1 and CDR2: SGHTA, FQGNSA. V was cut by 1 base and J by 8 bases, with 11 bases left in between. CDR3 DNA sequence: TGTGCCAGCAGCTTAGTTGGGGCGAGGGGCTACACCTTC. Encoded protein: CASSLVGARGYTF. Together with reference TRBV7-2 and TRBJ1-2, the CDR3 gives the full variable domain: GAGVSQSPSNKVTEKGKDVELRCDPISGHTALYWYRQSLGQGLEFLIYFQGNSAPDKSGLPSDRFSAERTGGSVSTLTIQRTQQEDSAVYLCASSLVGARGYTFGSGTRLTVV.

About this clonotype: Given a much more abundant clone one base away, this may be a read error. The V gene is TRBV12-3 or TRBV12-4, the J gene TRBJ2-7, with 11 positions matching TRBD2. The CDR3 is made up of 14 amino acids. After removal of 2 bases from V and 9 bases from J, the junction contained 6 bases not matched to a gene. Written as DNA, the CDR3 is TGTGCCAGCAGTTTAACCCTAGCGGGGGGCGGGCAGTACTTC. Translating gives CASSLTLAGGGQYF.

The rearrangement links TRBV30 to TRBJ1-5, with 7 bases aligning to TRBD1. Germline V gives CDR1 GTSNPN, CDR2 SVGIG (reference sequence). Trimming removed 4 bases from V and 5 bases from J; junction bases left unmatched: 8. This CDR3 has 14 amino acids. The CDR3 reads CAWTAGTAHQPQHF. In nucleotides, the CDR3 is TGTGCCTGGACCGCCGGGACAGCCCATCAGCCCCAGCATTTT.

With regard to this clonotype: A read error may explain this, as a much larger clone is one base away. The chain joins TRBV19 to TRBJ2-2, with TRBD1 matching 7 bases. V lost 8 bases and J lost 4; bases outside the gene matches: 10. This CDR3 region has 15 residues. Germline CDR1 and CDR2: LNHDA and SQIVND (reference sequence). The CDR3 loop reads CASCPGTAFTGELFF. The CDR3 DNA follows: TGTGCCAGTTGTCCCGGGACAGCCTTCACCGGGGAGCTGTTTTTT.

CDR3 bases: TGTGCCAGCAGCCAAGATGCCAGGGGGGAGACCCAGTACTTC. This encodes CASSQDARGETQYF. The rearrangement uses TRBV3-1 and TRBJ2-5; 7 bases are shared with TRBD1. The CDR3 is 14 residues long. With V trimmed by 0 bases and J by 5 bases, 3 bases remained unmatched. Germline CDR1 LGHDT, CDR2 YNNKEL (reference sequence).

This clonotype was found many times. A much bigger clone sits one base away, suggesting this may be a read error. The gene calls are TRBV28 and TRBJ2-7; 7 positions agree with TRBD1. This CDR3 has 15 residues. With V trimmed by 1 base and J by 1 base, 4 bases remained unmatched. The V gene's germline CDR1 is MDHEN and CDR2 SYDVKM. CDR3 in amino acids: CASSLLGQRSYEQYF. DNA for the CDR3: TGTGCCAGCAGTTTATTGGGACAGAGATCCTACGAGCAGTACTTC.

This clonotype has just a few counts. The chain carries TRBV6-4 and TRBJ2-7, with D possibly TRBD1 on 5 matching bases. Trimming left V 6 bases short and J 0 bases short, with 24 bases between. The CDR3 loop spans 18 amino acids. In germline, CDR1 is MRHNA, CDR2 SNTAGT. In DNA, the CDR3 is TGTGCCAGCAGGGACACAGGAGCCCGGGTCCCAAACTCCTACGAGCAGTACTTC. Protein product: CASRDTGARVPNSYEQYF.

This clonotype was observed a few times. The chain carries TRBV6-1 and TRBJ2-1; D is perhaps TRBD2 (6 bases). Germline V gives CDR1 MNHNS, CDR2 SASEGT. V lost 1 base and J lost 9, with 22 bases in between. The CDR3 loop spans 17 amino acids. The CDR3 DNA reads as TGTGCCAGCAGTGAAGGGGGGGTCTATGATGGAAGTGGTGAGCAGTTCTTC. Translated: CASSEGGVYDGSGEQFF.

In its sample, this clonotype was seen many times. This chain connects TRBV30 to TRBJ1-6; TRBD1 agrees at 11 bases. CDR3 length: 16 amino acids. V gave up 3 bases and J gave up 6 bases; unmatched junction bases: 7. Germline-derived CDR1 and CDR2 are GTSNPN and SVGIG (reference sequence). In DNA, the CDR3 is TGTGCCTGGAGCGCGATGGACAGGGGGCCTAATTCACCCCTCCACTTT. Amino acid sequence: CAWSAMDRGPNSPLHF. Full variable domain (missing parts from reference TRBV30 and TRBJ1-6): SQTIHQWPATLVQPVGSPLSLECTVEGTSNPNLYWYRQAAGRGLQLLFYSVGIGQISSEVPQNLSASRPQDRQFILSSKKLLLSDSGFYLCAWSAMDRGPNSPLHFGNGTRLTVT.

The V and J genes are TRBV28 and TRBJ1-5, with D possibly being TRBD1 (5 bases). This CDR3 has 14 residues. The V and J ends lost 5 bases and 5 bases respectively, with 13 bases between them. Per germline, CDR1 MDHEN and CDR2 SYDVKM. Here the CDR3 DNA reads TGTGCCAGCAGTCCCGGGGACGGGTATCAGCCCCAGCATTTT. Amino acids: CASSPGDGYQPQHF.